This TCR beta chain emerged from a study of cytomegalovirus exposure and HLA in healthy donors. Study-level results: The authors confirmed in vitro that a few CMV-associated chains were specific for CMV antigens. While the bulk of TCR sequences proved rare, some public TCRs turned up in many donors.

Concerning this clone itself: Its antigen is currently unknown.

The repertoire was sequenced with immunoSEQ multiplex PCR; TCRdb's copy has only in-frame clones and lacks some. The data hold approximately 140,000 clones, with roughly 86% observed a single time. Per germline, CDR1 MNHEY and CDR2 SVGAGI. The CDR3 extends over 16 amino acids. V lost 4 bases, J lost 0 bases, and 13 bases lay in between. The genes are TRBV6-5 and TRBJ1-3; the D gene is possibly TRBD1 (5 bases). This sequence was found in a woman between 25 and 40 years old in good health and CMV-seronegative. Sequenced sample: PBMCs. This CDR3 is CASSWSGYSSGNTIYF. As DNA, the CDR3 is TGTGCCAGCAGTTGGTCAGGGTACAGCTCTGGAAACACCATATATTTT.